Below, 27 T cell receptor beta chains from the same sample are listed, as sequenced in a study of patients and donors after allogeneic stem cell transplantation. One entry per CDR3 protein results from TCRdb running MiXCR on the RT-PCR reads. The data show approximately 150,000 distinct CDR3 sequences, around 28% seen once. The sample comprised blood, either unsorted or a sorted T cell fraction (not recorded which). These TCRs come from a human donor who was either an allogeneic HSCT recipient or a stem cell or donor lymphocyte infusion donor (not recorded which). It is not recorded whose cells these are; they may come from a transplant donor.

The CDR3 nucleotides are TGTGCCAGCAGTATTCAGGGAGTGGGAGATTCACCCCTCCACTTT. Its protein is CASSIQGVGDSPLHF. J is TRBJ1-6 and V is TRBV6-5; weak D call: TRBD1 (5 bases). The germline V and J ends were trimmed by 5 bases and 8 bases, with 16 bases remaining between them. The V gene's germline CDR1 is MNHEY and CDR2 SVGAGI. The CDR3 runs 15 residues.

This clonotype was picked up one time. V gene TRBV6-2 or TRBV6-3 combines with J gene TRBJ2-1; D gene ambiguous. Germline-derived CDR1 and CDR2 are MNHEY and SVGEGT. The CDR3 totals 14 residues. V gave up 6 bases and J gave up 6 bases, with 15 bases separating them. CDR3 nucleotide sequence: TGTGCCAGCAGCCCCCTGGGTGTTCCCAATGAGCAGTTCTTC. Amino acid sequence: CASSPLGVPNEQFF.

The chain has TRBV5-6 and TRBJ2-7; D is uncertain. The CDR3 covers 15 residues. Germline CDR1 reads SGHDT; CDR2 reads YYEEEE. The V end was cut by 1 base, the J end by 0 bases, with 11 bases between. As DNA, the CDR3 is TGTGCCAGCAGCTTGTTAGGGAACTACTCCTACGAGCAGTACTTC. It is translated as CASSLLGNYSYEQYF.

J is TRBJ2-1 and V is TRBV18; TRBD2 aligns across 7 bases. Trimming cost V 3 bases and J 4 bases; bases outside gene matches: 9. CDR3 length: 16 residues. From germline, CDR1 is KGHSH and CDR2 LQKENI. CDR3 in amino acids: CASSPIQLAAYNEQFF. CDR3 bases: TGTGCCAGCTCACCTATCCAGCTAGCGGCATACAATGAGCAGTTCTTC.

The chain links TRBV25-1 to TRBJ2-7, with no clear D. Germline V gives CDR1 MGHDK, CDR2 SYGVNS. CDR3 length equals 13 residues. V was shortened by 5 bases and J by 4 bases, with 12 bases between the two germline ends. This chain's CDR3 is CASSSRAFYEQYF. The CDR3 nucleotides are TGTGCCAGCAGTTCGAGAGCCTTTTACGAGCAGTACTTC.

For this clonotype: Its ends do not fully match the called genes, so a read error is possible. The gene calls are TRBV10-3 and TRBJ1-5; possibly TRBD1 for D (6 bases). The CDR3 totals 14 residues. Germline lookup yields CDR1 ENHRY and CDR2 SYGVKD. DNA of the CDR3: TGTGCCATCGGTGAGTCGAGGGGGTTTCAGCCCCAGCATTTT. It encodes CAIGESRGFQPQHF.

The J gene is TRBJ2-7, the V gene TRBV6-5, with D perhaps TRBD1 (6 bases). Germline CDR1 reads MNHEY; CDR2 reads SVGAGI. There are 14 residues in the CDR3. The V end lost 4 bases, the J end lost 2 bases, and 12 bases lay between the germline ends. This chain's CDR3 is CASSLQGPTYEQYF. For the CDR3, the DNA is TGTGCCAGCAGTTTGCAGGGGCCCACCTACGAGCAGTACTTC.

A few counts support this clonotype. V and J are TRBV20-1 and TRBJ1-6; 7 bases fit TRBD1. J lost 2 bases, V lost 7 bases, and 8 bases had no gene match. The length of the CDR3 is 15 residues. Germline-derived CDR1 and CDR2 are DFQATT and SNEGSKA (reference sequence). The CDR3 here is CSVSTGTAYNSPLHF. The CDR3 DNA is TGCAGTGTCAGTACCGGGACAGCCTATAATTCACCCCTCCACTTT.

This chain connects TRBV18 to TRBJ1-3; the D is unclear. V was clipped by 0 bases and J by 3 bases, with 6 bases between them. Germline assignment: CDR1 KGHSH and CDR2 LQKENI. This CDR3 spans 14 amino acids. The CDR3: CASSPPTFGNTIYF. For the CDR3, the DNA is TGTGCCAGCTCACCACCGACATTTGGAAACACCATATATTTT.

This clonotype was recorded many times. The chain has TRBV5-5 and TRBJ1-4; TRBD1 might be the D (5 bases). The CDR3 contains 13 residues. CDR1 is SGHKS and CDR2 is YYEKEE in the germline V gene (reference sequence). Trimming cost V 3 bases and J 7 bases, with 10 bases left between them. In DNA, the CDR3 is TGTGCCAGCAGCTGGGGGACGAGTGAAAAACTGTTTTTT. Amino acid sequence: CASSWGTSEKLFF.

The V and J genes are TRBV4-1 and TRBJ1-1; D gene uncertain. Germline loops: CDR1 MGHRA, CDR2 YSYEKL. CDR3 length: 14 residues. Trimming left V 0 bases short and J 0 bases short, with 5 bases between. The CDR3, as DNA: TGCGCCAGCAGCCAAGACAGGATGAACACTGAAGCTTTCTTT. Protein: CASSQDRMNTEAFF.

V gene TRBV12-3 or TRBV12-4 combines with J gene TRBJ2-7; D gene unclear. The CDR3 has 13 amino acids. Trimming pared 4 bases from V and 0 bases from J, leaving 7 bases between. CDR3 DNA sequence: TGTGCCAGCAGTTCCCAGCTCTCCTACGAGCAGTACTTC. Protein product: CASSSQLSYEQYF.

The sample holds one count of this clonotype. V is TRBV10-3 and J is TRBJ2-5; a possible D gene is TRBD2 (5 bases). CDR3 length equals 12 residues. Between the trimmed V and J ends, which lost 7 bases and 7 bases, there was a span of 13 bases. Germline CDR1 and CDR2: ENHRY and SYGVKD. CDR3 protein: CAIMVGNGTQYF. The CDR3 DNA is TGTGCCATCATGGTCGGGAATGGGACCCAGTACTTC.

This clonotype was counted many times. This chain uses TRBV9 with TRBJ1-2; maybe TRBD1 (5 bases). Germline values: CDR1 SGDLS, CDR2 YYNGEE. V lost 1 base, J lost 2 bases, and 6 bases lay in between. This CDR3 is built from 13 residues. As DNA, the CDR3 is TGTGCCAGCAGCGTAAGGGGCAACTATGGCTACACCTTC. It yields the protein CASSVRGNYGYTF.

CDR3 protein: CASSLTSGSLGLQETQYF. Here the CDR3 DNA reads TGTGCCAGCAGCCTGACTAGCGGGAGCCTCGGACTCCAAGAGACCCAGTACTTC. The J gene is TRBJ2-5, the V gene TRBV6-5, with 12 bases aligning to TRBD2. The V segment lost 6 bases and the J segment 1 base; nucleotides outside the gene matches: 12. Germline CDR1 reads MNHEY; CDR2 reads SVGAGI. The CDR3 has 18 amino acids.

The rearrangement uses TRBV18 and TRBJ1-5; D might be TRBD1 (5 bases). Trimming pared 3 bases from V and 8 bases from J, leaving 17 bases between. The CDR3 is 15 amino acids. Germline assignment: CDR1 KGHSH and CDR2 LQKENI. The CDR3 reads CASSPQGRLGEPQHF. The CDR3 region has the DNA TGTGCCAGCTCACCTCAGGGCCGCCTCGGCGAGCCCCAGCATTTT. The full variable domain, in which reference TRBV18 and TRBJ1-5 provide the parts outside the CDR3, is NAGVMQNPRHLVRRRGQEARLRCSPMKGHSHVYWYRQLPEEGLKFMVYLQKENIIDESGMPKERFSAEFPKEGPSILRIQQVVRGDSAAYFCASSPQGRLGEPQHFGDGTRLSIL.

V gene TRBV7-9 combines with J gene TRBJ2-5, with D tentatively TRBD2 (6 bases). This CDR3 is 14 amino acids long. V was trimmed by 3 bases and J by 0 bases, leaving 8 bases between them. Germline lookup yields CDR1 SEHNR and CDR2 FQNEAQ (reference sequence). The CDR3 spells CASSFLAYQETQYF. CDR3 coding DNA: TGTGCCAGCAGCTTTCTAGCGTACCAAGAGACCCAGTACTTC.

This chain uses TRBV29-1 with TRBJ1-2; no clear D gene. Germline loops: CDR1 SQVTM, CDR2 ANQGSEA. The CDR3 extends over 12 amino acids. V lost 4 bases, J lost 4 bases, and 10 bases lay in between. The CDR3 DNA is TGCAGCGTTGTGCAACAGCCCTATGGCTACACCTTC. Protein sequence: CSVVQQPYGYTF.

In this sample, this clonotype turned up many times. This chain joins TRBV6-5 and TRBJ2-7; D uncertain. This CDR3 has 12 amino acids. Trimming left V 2 bases short and J 6 bases short, with 8 bases between. Germline CDR1 is MNHEY and CDR2 is SVGAGI. CDR3 DNA sequence: TGTGCCAGCAGTTACAGGGCTGGCGAGCAGTACTTC. Residues: CASSYRAGEQYF.

This chain connects TRBV27 to TRBJ2-7, with D unclear. Per the germline V gene, CDR1 is MNHEY and CDR2 is SMNVEV (reference sequence). Between the trimmed V and J ends, which lost 3 bases and 3 bases, there was a span of 9 bases. The CDR3 runs to 13 residues. This CDR3 is CASSLIGRYEQYF. The CDR3 nucleotides read TGTGCCAGCAGTTTGATCGGCCGCTACGAGCAGTACTTC.

The chain is built from TRBV29-1 and TRBJ1-5; no firm D call. Germline values: CDR1 SQVTM, CDR2 ANQGSEA. Trimming shortened V by 4 bases and J by 0 bases, and 10 bases separated the two germline ends. The CDR3 length is 14 residues. The CDR3 here is CSVAGTDSNQPQHF. The CDR3 DNA reads as TGCAGCGTTGCTGGTACAGATAGCAATCAGCCCCAGCATTTT. The variable domain in full, with the rest retrieved from reference TRBV29-1 and TRBJ1-5, is SAVISQKPSRDICQRGTSLTIQCQVDSQVTMMFWYRQQPGQSLTLIATANQGSEATYESGFVIDKFPISRPNLTFSTLTVSNMSPEDSSIYLCSVAGTDSNQPQHFGDGTRLSIL.

This clonotype appeared a few times. This rearrangement joins TRBV29-1 to TRBJ2-7, with a possible D match to TRBD2 (5 bases). The ends were cut back, 3 bases at V and 3 bases at J, with 6 bases in the middle. The CDR3 totals 11 residues. CDR1 and CDR2 from the germline V gene are SQVTM and ANQGSEA. In DNA, the CDR3 is TGCAGCGTTGACCGGGGCTACGAGCAGTACTTC. It yields the protein CSVDRGYEQYF.

This clonotype was observed a few times. V gene TRBV20-1 combines with J gene TRBJ1-5, with 11 positions matching TRBD1. The germline V gene encodes CDR1 DFQATT and CDR2 SNEGSKA (reference sequence). CDR3 size: 16 residues. V lost 0 bases, J lost 7 bases, and 8 bases stayed unmatched. The CDR3 DNA reads as TGCAGTGCTAGAGACTTGGACAGGGGGCCGAAGCAGCCCCAGCATTTT. As protein: CSARDLDRGPKQPQHF.

CDR3 in amino acids: CASSLGRVDEKLFF. CDR3 in DNA: TGTGCCAGCAGCTTAGGGAGGGTGGACGAAAAACTGTTTTTT. The rearrangement joins TRBV5-6 to TRBJ1-4; D gene unclear. The CDR3 totals 14 residues. V was shortened by 2 bases and J by 8 bases, with 13 bases between the two germline ends. Germline values: CDR1 SGHDT, CDR2 YYEEEE.

The gene calls are TRBV7-8 and TRBJ1-2, with D perhaps TRBD1 (5 bases). The length of the CDR3 is 14 residues. Trimming stripped 1 base from V and 4 bases from J, with 10 bases between. In germline, CDR1 is SGHVS, CDR2 FQNEAQ. CDR3 nucleotide sequence: TGTGCCAGCAGCTTAGGATCAGGGCTCTATGGCTACACCTTC. It translates to CASSLGSGLYGYTF.

About this clonotype: This sequence may be a read error, since a much larger clone differs from it by one base. The genes are TRBV29-1 and TRBJ1-1; D may be TRBD1 (5 bases). Germline V gene data show CDR1 as SQVTM and CDR2 as ANQGSEA. This CDR3 is 12 amino acids long. CDR3 residues: CSVTGLSGGALF. The CDR3 DNA reads as TGCAGCGTAACTGGACTGTCTGGGGGAGCTTTATTT.

The V and J genes are TRBV5-1 and TRBJ2-3, with 8 bases identical to TRBD1. V lost 2 bases and J lost 3; bases outside the gene matches: 8. The length of the CDR3 is 16 residues. Germline values: CDR1 SGHRS, CDR2 YFSETQ. CDR3 coding DNA: TGCGCCAGCAGCTTCACGGACAGGGTCGATACAGATACGCAGTATTTT. It is translated as CASSFTDRVDTDTQYF.